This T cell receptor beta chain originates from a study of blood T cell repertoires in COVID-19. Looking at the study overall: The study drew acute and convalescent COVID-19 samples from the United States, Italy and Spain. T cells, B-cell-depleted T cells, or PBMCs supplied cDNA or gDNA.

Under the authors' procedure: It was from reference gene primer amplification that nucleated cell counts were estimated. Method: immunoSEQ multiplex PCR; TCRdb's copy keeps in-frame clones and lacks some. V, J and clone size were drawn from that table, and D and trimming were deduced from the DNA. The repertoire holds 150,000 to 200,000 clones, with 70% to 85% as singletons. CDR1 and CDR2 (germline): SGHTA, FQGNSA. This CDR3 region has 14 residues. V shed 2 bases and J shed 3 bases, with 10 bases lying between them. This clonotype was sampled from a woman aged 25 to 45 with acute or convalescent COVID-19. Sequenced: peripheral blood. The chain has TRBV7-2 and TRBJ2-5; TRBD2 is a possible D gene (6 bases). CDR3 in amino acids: CASSLMGGEETQYF. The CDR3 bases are TGTGCCAGCAGCTTAATGGGCGGGGAAGAGACCCAGTACTTC.